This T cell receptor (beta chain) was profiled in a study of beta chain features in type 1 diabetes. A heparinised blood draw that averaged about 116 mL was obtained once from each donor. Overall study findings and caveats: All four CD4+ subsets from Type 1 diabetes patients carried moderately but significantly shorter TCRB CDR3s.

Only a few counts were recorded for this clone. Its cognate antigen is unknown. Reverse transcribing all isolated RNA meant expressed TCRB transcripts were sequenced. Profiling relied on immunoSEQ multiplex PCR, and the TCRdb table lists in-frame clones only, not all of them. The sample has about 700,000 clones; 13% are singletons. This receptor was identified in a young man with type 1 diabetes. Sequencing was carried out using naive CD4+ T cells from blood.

In nucleotides, the CDR3 is TGTGCCAGCAGCTCGGACAGGGGATCTAATCAGCCCCAGCATTTT. This gives the protein CASSSDRGSNQPQHF. The chain recombines TRBV6-5 with TRBJ1-5; 9 positions agree with TRBD1. Germline values: CDR1 MNHEY, CDR2 SVGAGI. V shed 6 bases and J 4 bases; nucleotides not matched to a gene: 7. The CDR3 is 15 amino acids.